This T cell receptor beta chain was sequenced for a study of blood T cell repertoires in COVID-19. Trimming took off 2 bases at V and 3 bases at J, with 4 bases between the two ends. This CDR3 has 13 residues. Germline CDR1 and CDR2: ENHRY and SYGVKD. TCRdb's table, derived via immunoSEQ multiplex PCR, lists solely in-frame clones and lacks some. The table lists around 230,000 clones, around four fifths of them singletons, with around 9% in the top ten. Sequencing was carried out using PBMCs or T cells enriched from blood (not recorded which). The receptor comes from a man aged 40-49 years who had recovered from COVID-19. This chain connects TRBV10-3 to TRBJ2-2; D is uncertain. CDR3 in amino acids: CAISERDTGELFF. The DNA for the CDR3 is TGTGCCATCAGTGAGAGAGACACCGGGGAGCTGTTTTTT.